These 11 T cell receptor beta chains originate from one sample sequenced in a study of blood T cells in healthy people across ages. Combining a sample-barcoded 5' primer with a J-beta primer mix, a second PCR ran for roughly 7 to 12 cycles. One entry per CDR3 protein, called by TCRdb with MiXCR from the 5' RACE reads. The sample includes about 1,000,000 distinct CDR3 sequences, under 55% of them seen just once. Material: blood. The source of these receptors is an older woman in good health.

This clonotype was seen a few times. V and J are TRBV6-2 or TRBV6-3 and TRBJ2-1; D is unclear. Germline CDR1 is MNHEY and CDR2 is SVGEGT. V was shortened by 6 bases and J by 8 bases, with 11 bases between the two germline ends. This CDR3 is 12 amino acids long. The CDR3, as DNA: TGTGCCAGCAGCCCCGGGCTCTATGAGCAGTTCTTC. Amino acids: CASSPGLYEQFF.

The rearrangement uses TRBV7-9 and TRBJ2-3, with 10 positions matching TRBD1. Germline CDR1 reads SEHNR; CDR2 reads FQNEAQ (reference sequence). This CDR3 is 15 amino acids long. The V segment lost 5 bases and the J segment 4 bases; nucleotides outside the gene matches: 6. The CDR3 sequence is CASSPWTGGPDTQYF. Written as DNA, the CDR3 is TGTGCCAGCAGCCCTTGGACAGGGGGACCAGATACGCAGTATTTT.

In regard to this clonotype: One junction end does not reproduce the germline sequence, and a read error may be involved. The genes are TRBV5-6 and TRBJ1-2; 7 bases match TRBD1. The CDR3 is 13 amino acids. Germline values: CDR1 SGHDT, CDR2 YYEEEE. The CDR3 nucleotides read TGTGCCAGCAGCCCGGGGACAGTCTATGGCTACAACTTC. It encodes CASSPGTVYGYNF. Full variable domain (missing parts from reference TRBV5-6 and TRBJ1-2): DAGVTQSPTHLIKTRGQQVTLRCSPKSGHDTVSWYQQALGQGPQFIFQYYEEEERQRGNFPDRFSGHQFPNYSSELNVNALLLGDSALYLCASSPGTVYGYNFGSGTRLTVV.

The gene calls are TRBV7-8 and TRBJ2-7, with 8 bases aligning to TRBD1. The CDR3 is 15 residues long. V shed 5 bases and J 2 bases; nucleotides not matched to a gene: 8. Germline V CDR1 and CDR2: SGHVS, FQNEAQ. The CDR3 sequence is CASSTGQGPPYEQYF. The CDR3 DNA follows: TGTGCCAGCAGCACAGGACAGGGACCGCCCTACGAGCAGTACTTC.

V usage is TRBV28 and J usage is TRBJ2-5, with D tentatively TRBD1 (7 bases). Deletions cut 6 bases from V and 5 bases from J, with 13 bases between. The CDR3 extends over 13 amino acids. Germline values: CDR1 MDHEN, CDR2 SYDVKM. As DNA, the CDR3 is TGTGCCAGCAGACACTCAGGGGGGGAGACCCAGTACTTC. It specifies CASRHSGGETQYF.

This clonotype was picked up a small number of times. V and J are TRBV6-5 and TRBJ2-3; D perhaps matches TRBD2 (5 bases). V shed 5 bases and J shed 0 bases, with 9 bases lying between them. Germline CDR1 reads MNHEY; CDR2 reads SVGAGI. CDR3 length: 14 amino acids. This CDR3 reads CASSDYGSTDTQYF. Here the CDR3 DNA reads TGTGCCAGCAGTGACTACGGTAGCACAGATACGCAGTATTTT.

This clonotype was seen a handful of times. The chain recombines TRBV3-1 with TRBJ2-1, with D uncertain. Per germline, CDR1 LGHDT and CDR2 YNNKEL (reference sequence). The CDR3 totals 12 residues. V was pared by 5 bases and J by 9 bases, with 11 bases between. The CDR3 region has the DNA TGTGCCAGCAGCGTAGGCGTGGGTGAGCAGTTCTTC. Translated, it gives CASSVGVGEQFF.

The chain combines TRBV28 with TRBJ2-5; 10 nucleotides agree with TRBD2. The J call may be mistaken, given a closer DNA end match to TRBJ2-7. There are 15 residues in the CDR3. Germline V gene sequence: CDR1 MDHEN, CDR2 SYDVKM. DNA for the CDR3: TGTGCCAGCAGTCAGGAGAGAGCGGGAGGGGTCGAGCAGTACTTC. Translation: CASSQERAGGVEQYF.

The chain recombines TRBV29-1 with TRBJ2-5; TRBD1 aligns across 7 bases. The V gene end was trimmed by 5 bases and the J gene end by 13 bases; junction bases not matched to a gene: 25. This CDR3 has 16 residues. Looked up from germline, CDR1 is SQVTM and CDR2 is ANQGSEA. The CDR3 sequence: CSVYDRDDRGRDPRYF. CDR3 DNA: TGCAGCGTTTATGACAGGGACGACCGGGGTAGGGACCCTAGGTACTTC.

This clonotype was found a few times. This sequence joins TRBV10-3 and TRBJ2-1; 10 bases map to TRBD2. CDR3 length: 17 amino acids. The J segment lost 5 bases and the V segment lost 2 bases, leaving 9 bases of the junction unmatched. CDR1 ENHRY and CDR2 SYGVKD come from the germline V gene. CDR3 nucleotides: TGTGCCATCAGTGAGAGTCGGACTAGCGGAAGGAACAATGAGCAGTTCTTC. Translated, it gives CAISESRTSGRNNEQFF.

The chain couples TRBV7-6 to TRBJ2-4; 9 bases are a match to TRBD2. The closer fit of TRBJ2-7 to the DNA end suggests the J call may be wrong. CDR1 is SGHVS and CDR2 is FNYEAQ in the germline V gene. There are 15 residues in the CDR3. The CDR3 DNA follows: TGTGCCAGCAGCGCAGCGGGAGGAAGCACCTACGAGCAGTACTTC. It codes for CASSAAGGSTYEQYF.